This is a list of T cell receptor beta chains from one sample in a study of molecular identifiers for immune sequencing clone quantification. Each CDR3 protein gets one entry after TCRdb re-called the PCR reads with MiXCR. The sample records about 510,000 distinct CDR3 sequences, roughly 26% being singletons. Sequencing input: naive CD8+ T cells from blood, with Jurkat cell RNA spiked in. These receptors were taken from a human donor in good health. Some libraries in this study had Jurkat cell RNA spiked in. Both conserved end residues are trimmed from each CDR3. D genes are given only for firm matches.

j_call: TRBJ2-1; d_call: .; v_call: TRBV4-3; cdr3_aa: ASSQDHRSYNEQF
j_call: TRBJ2-7; d_call: .; v_call: TRBV4-1; cdr3_aa: ASSQESGSSYEQY
j_call: TRBJ2-5; d_call: TRBD2; v_call: TRBV3-1; cdr3_aa: ASSQHEGLAGFDETQY
j_call: TRBJ1-1; d_call: .; v_call: TRBV5-1; cdr3_aa: ASSLAGEAF
j_call: TRBJ2-3; d_call: TRBD2; v_call: TRBV28; cdr3_aa: ASSLGLAGEDTQY
j_call: TRBJ1-1; d_call: TRBD1; v_call: TRBV5-6; cdr3_aa: ASSAQGAIIEAF
j_call: TRBJ2-5; d_call: .; v_call: TRBV7-9; cdr3_aa: ASSHRLDQETQY
j_call: TRBJ2-1; d_call: .; v_call: TRBV11-2; cdr3_aa: ASSLGSQGYAEQF
j_call: TRBJ2-1; d_call: .; v_call: TRBV29-1; cdr3_aa: SVQGLRTALYNEQF
j_call: TRBJ2-7; d_call: .; v_call: TRBV5-1; cdr3_aa: ASSPRIGTYEQY
j_call: TRBJ1-5; d_call: .; v_call: TRBV9; cdr3_aa: ASSVADFGQPQH
j_call: TRBJ1-5; d_call: .; v_call: TRBV9; cdr3_aa: ASSVADINQPQH
j_call: TRBJ2-3; d_call: .; v_call: TRBV19; cdr3_aa: ASSGNPDTQY
j_call: TRBJ1-5; d_call: .; v_call: TRBV7-6; cdr3_aa: ASSLEGSRPQH
j_call: TRBJ2-7; d_call: TRBD1; v_call: TRBV6-1; cdr3_aa: ASRQGADEQY
j_call: TRBJ2-7; d_call: .; v_call: TRBV11-2; cdr3_aa: ASSLLNEQY
j_call: TRBJ2-5; d_call: .; v_call: TRBV12-3/TRBV12-4; cdr3_aa: ASSFNVGPEETQY
j_call: TRBJ2-1; d_call: TRBD2; v_call: TRBV15; cdr3_aa: ATSSLPGLDLNEQF
j_call: TRBJ2-7; d_call: .; v_call: TRBV4-2; cdr3_aa: ASSQVVGSGYEQY
j_call: TRBJ1-2; d_call: .; v_call: TRBV4-3; cdr3_aa: ASSQDRGRGGYYGYT
j_call: TRBJ2-3; d_call: TRBD2; v_call: TRBV27; cdr3_aa: ASSFQFRDLSGGNTDTQY
j_call: TRBJ1-3; d_call: .; v_call: TRBV7-8; cdr3_aa: ASSLTSGNTIY
j_call: TRBJ2-5; d_call: TRBD2; v_call: TRBV20-1; cdr3_aa: SATESTSGAGEPQY
j_call: TRBJ2-7; d_call: .; v_call: TRBV4-1; cdr3_aa: ASSQDRSSYYEQY
j_call: TRBJ2-2; d_call: TRBD1; v_call: TRBV4-1; cdr3_aa: ASSPQGAGGELF
j_call: TRBJ2-3; d_call: .; v_call: TRBV11-2; cdr3_aa: ASSPEAATDTQY
j_call: TRBJ1-1; d_call: .; v_call: TRBV12-3/TRBV12-4; cdr3_aa: ASSFPDRSAEAF